This T cell receptor beta chain is drawn from a study of cytomegalovirus exposure and HLA in healthy donors. The PCR used 60 Vbeta and 13 Jbeta primers. Using immunoSEQ multiplex PCR, the repertoire was profiled, and TCRdb retains in-frame clones only, with some absent. Here the sample spans 150,000 to 200,000 clones, about 72% being singletons. The CDR3 runs to 14 residues. The germline V gene encodes CDR1 SQVTM and CDR2 ANQGSEA. Trimming stripped 1 base from V and 4 bases from J, with 14 bases between. This clone was seen a handful of times. The V gene is TRBV29-1, the J gene TRBJ2-7; maybe TRBD2 (5 bases). The specimen sequenced was PBMCs. The TCR comes from a male donor in good health and CMV-seronegative. DNA for the CDR3: TGCAGCGTTGAAGGGCCCGGGAAGGAATACGAGCAGTACTTC. Amino acid sequence: CSVEGPGKEYEQYF.